This T cell receptor (beta chain) was captured by sequencing in a study of cytomegalovirus exposure and HLA in healthy donors. In the PCR, 60 Vbeta and 13 Jbeta primers were used. The assay was immunoSEQ multiplex PCR, and TCRdb's table has in-frame clones only and misses some. Of tens of thousands of clones listed, roughly 80% are singletons. Study observations and caveats: Some segments of the V type, notably TRBV6-2 and TRBV6-3, were excluded as indistinguishable. In a later analysis, an Asian-associated ancestry cluster reportedly showed fewer N-insertions than the roughly 710-donor mean.

With respect to this clone: The target antigen is unknown. One junction end disagrees with the germline gene, perhaps due to a read error. Other DNA sequences of this sample code for an identical CDR3.

The CDR3 has 17 amino acids. Germline loops: CDR1 GTSNPN, CDR2 SVGIG (reference sequence). The chain employs TRBV30 and TRBJ1-2; 10 bases match TRBD1. The clonotype was recovered from a woman in her 40s in good health and CMV-seropositive. Sequenced material: PBMCs. This CDR3 reads CAWSGGTRQGAHYGYTF. The DNA of the CDR3 is TGTGCCTGGAGTGGGGGCACACGACAGGGGGCTCACTATGGTTACACCTTC.